This passage covers 30 T cell receptor beta chains from one sample sequenced in a study of CD8 T cells in seronegative destructive rheumatoid arthritis. Sequencing used immunoSEQ multiplex PCR; TCRdb keeps in-frame clones, though not all of them. Among under 15,000 clones listed, under 85% were seen once. Sequenced material: CD8+ T cells from blood. These receptor sequences come from a woman between 30 and 55 years old with seronegative destructive rheumatoid arthritis.

The chain combines TRBV10-3 with TRBJ2-2, with TRBD1 identical over 9 bases. CDR3 length: 15 residues. Germline assignment: CDR1 ENHRY and CDR2 SYGVKD. V lost 10 bases to trimming and J lost 6 bases; unmatched junction nucleotides: 12. The CDR3 nucleotides are TGTGCCAGCAATCCGGGACAGGGAGAAGCCGGGGAGCTGTTTTTT. Translated: CASNPGQGEAGELFF.

The chain carries TRBV27 and TRBJ2-1; tentatively, D is TRBD2 (6 bases). Per germline, CDR1 MNHEY and CDR2 SMNVEV (reference sequence). CDR3 length equals 13 residues. Trimming cost V 8 bases and J 5 bases, with 13 bases left between them. The CDR3 region is CASHSGGHNEQFF. The DNA for the CDR3 is TGTGCCAGCCACTCCGGGGGTCACAATGAGCAGTTCTTC.

This clone appeared a few times. CDR3 DNA sequence: TGTGCCAGCGCTCCACGGTTTCCCAATCAGCCCCAGCATTTT. It codes for CASAPRFPNQPQHF. J is TRBJ1-5 and V is TRBV28; no reliable D call. The CDR3 contains 14 residues. V lost 8 bases and J 3 bases, leaving 14 bases between the germline ends. Germline-derived CDR1 and CDR2 are MDHEN and SYDVKM.

This clone was counted a few times. The gene calls are TRBV7-6 and TRBJ2-3; D possibly corresponds to TRBD1 (5 bases). This CDR3 region has 13 residues. V lost 4 bases, J lost 2 bases, and 7 bases lay in between. Germline assignment: CDR1 SGHVS and CDR2 FNYEAQ. This CDR3 reads CASSSGNTDTQYF. In DNA form, the CDR3 reads TGTGCCAGCAGCTCAGGGAACACAGATACGCAGTATTTT.

The genes are TRBV7-9 and TRBJ1-1; D call uncertain. CDR1 is SEHNR, CDR2 FQNEAQ, per germline (reference sequence). Deletions cut 5 bases from V and 0 bases from J, with 13 bases between. This CDR3 comprises 15 residues. This CDR3 is CASSPPGFVNTEAFF. The DNA for the CDR3 is TGTGCCAGCAGCCCCCCCGGTTTTGTGAACACTGAAGCTTTCTTT.

The chain uses TRBV27 and TRBJ2-1; D unresolved. V was clipped by 6 bases and J by 4 bases, with 10 bases between them. Germline CDR1 MNHEY, CDR2 SMNVEV (reference sequence). The CDR3 loop spans 13 amino acids. CDR3 sequence (DNA): TGTGCCAGCAGACCCACTCTTTACAATGAGCAGTTCTTC. Its protein product is CASRPTLYNEQFF.

The chain couples TRBV29-1 to TRBJ2-1; the D gene is possibly TRBD1 (6 bases). The CDR3 has 12 amino acids. V lost 7 bases and J lost 4, with 11 bases in between. CDR1 is SQVTM and CDR2 is ANQGSEA in the germline V gene. The CDR3 DNA is TGCAGCGCTGACAGGTTGTACAATGAGCAGTTCTTC. Its translation: CSADRLYNEQFF.

CDR3 protein: CATSRGVTGGETQYF. CDR3 DNA sequence: TGTGCCACCAGCAGAGGTGTTACAGGGGGGGAGACCCAGTACTTC. The chain couples TRBV15 to TRBJ2-5; 8 bases agree with TRBD1. The V and J ends lost 1 base and 5 bases, in that order; junction bases with no gene match: 6. CDR1 LNHNV and CDR2 YYDKDF come from the germline V gene (reference sequence). The CDR3 has 15 amino acids.

There are a few counts of this clone. The chain joins TRBV29-1 to TRBJ2-3; D might be TRBD1 (6 bases). The V end was cut by 2 bases, the J end by 6 bases, with 15 bases between. Germline V CDR1 and CDR2: SQVTM, ANQGSEA. The CDR3 length is 14 residues. This CDR3 reads CSVERVAGDDTQYF. As DNA, the CDR3 is TGCAGCGTTGAACGGGTGGCAGGGGACGATACGCAGTATTTT.

This chain joins TRBV7-6 and TRBJ1-1, with unresolved D. CDR1 SGHVS and CDR2 FNYEAQ come from the germline V gene. The ends were cut back, 1 base at V and 4 bases at J, with 13 bases in the middle. CDR3 length equals 15 residues. The CDR3 region is CASSLEVSRGTEAFF. CDR3 bases: TGTGCCAGCAGCTTAGAAGTCAGCCGAGGCACTGAAGCTTTCTTT.

This clone came up once. J is TRBJ2-5 and V is TRBV6-4, with D tentatively TRBD1 (6 bases). In germline, CDR1 is MRHNA, CDR2 SNTAGT. The V end lost 10 bases, the J end lost 1 base, and 13 bases lay between the germline ends. CDR3 size: 13 residues. CDR3 loop: CATLRTVQETQYF. In nucleotides, the CDR3 is TGTGCCACCCTTCGGACAGTCCAAGAGACCCAGTACTTC.

This clone counts as medium-sized. The rearrangement joins TRBV5-4 to TRBJ2-2, with TRBD2 matching 9 bases. Germline V CDR1 and CDR2: SGHNT, YYREEE (reference sequence). This CDR3 is 17 amino acids long. Unmatched junction bases numbered 12, after V lost 4 bases and J lost 5 bases. The CDR3 protein is CASSLFGGGVVTGELFF. CDR3 nucleotide sequence: TGTGCCAGCAGCCTCTTTGGCGGGGGGGTGGTTACCGGGGAGCTGTTTTTT.

J is TRBJ1-1 and V is TRBV4-1; TRBD1 might be the D (6 bases). Germline V gene sequence: CDR1 MGHRA, CDR2 YSYEKL. This CDR3 is built from 15 residues. The V and J ends lost 0 bases and 0 bases respectively, with 8 bases between them. In nucleotides, the CDR3 is TGCGCCAGCAGCCAAGACGAGGGGGTGAACACTGAAGCTTTCTTT. Protein sequence: CASSQDEGVNTEAFF.

The V gene is TRBV4-1, the J gene TRBJ2-3, with no clear D. CDR3 length equals 12 residues. Germline V lookup: CDR1 MGHRA, CDR2 YSYEKL. The V and J ends lost 4 bases and 4 bases respectively, with 6 bases between them. The CDR3 nucleotides read TGCGCCAGCAGCCCCATGTCAGATACGCAGTATTTT. Residues: CASSPMSDTQYF.

V is TRBV2 and J is TRBJ2-5, with D possibly TRBD2 on 5 matching bases. V was trimmed by 3 bases and J by 6 bases, leaving 14 bases between them. There are 14 residues in the CDR3. Germline CDR1 reads SNHLY; CDR2 reads FYNNEI. CDR3 sequence: CASSDYPGYQTQYF. CDR3 bases: TGTGCCAGCAGTGACTATCCGGGGTATCAGACCCAGTACTTC.

This clone ranks as medium-sized. This sequence joins TRBV10-3 and TRBJ1-1; D unclear. Germline CDR1 ENHRY, CDR2 SYGVKD. This CDR3 has 12 amino acids. Trimming shortened V by 4 bases and J by 6 bases, and 9 bases separated the two germline ends. The CDR3 DNA sequence: TGTGCCATCAGTGGTGCAGGCGCTGAAGCTTTCTTT. Translating it yields CAISGAGAEAFF.

J is TRBJ2-1 and V is TRBV6-6, with 9 bases lining up with TRBD2. Germline lookup yields CDR1 MNHNY and CDR2 SVGAGI (reference sequence). The CDR3 extends over 16 amino acids. V lost 1 base to trimming and J lost 4 bases; unmatched junction nucleotides: 5. DNA of the CDR3: TGTGCCAGCAGTTACTACGGGACTAGCACTTACAATGAGCAGTTCTTC. This gives the protein CASSYYGTSTYNEQFF.

The CDR3: CASTRQTANYGYTF. CDR3 coding DNA: TGCGCCAGCACCCGACAGACAGCTAACTATGGCTACACCTTC. The chain joins TRBV10-1 to TRBJ1-2; possibly TRBD1 for D (5 bases). Germline V CDR1 and CDR2: WNHNN, SYGVQD (reference sequence). V was clipped by 7 bases and J by 0 bases, with 12 bases between them. This CDR3 has 14 residues.

This chain's CDR3 is CASSAGSYSSYNEQFF. The CDR3 DNA sequence: TGTGCCAGCAGTGCGGGGTCCTATAGCTCCTACAATGAGCAGTTCTTC. V usage is TRBV6-4 and J usage is TRBJ2-1; tentatively, D is TRBD2 (5 bases). Germline loops: CDR1 MRHNA, CDR2 SNTAGT. The CDR3 is 16 residues long. Trimming took off 4 bases at V and 0 bases at J, with 13 bases between the two ends.

The rearrangement joins TRBV6-6 to TRBJ1-3; D is ambiguous. CDR1 MNHNY and CDR2 SVGAGI come from the germline V gene (reference sequence). Trimming shortened V by 6 bases and J by 0 bases, and 15 bases separated the two germline ends. There are 16 residues in the CDR3. The CDR3 DNA is TGTGCCAGCAGCTTCTTACAGACTAACTCTGGAAACACCATATATTTT. Residues: CASSFLQTNSGNTIYF.

In nucleotides, the CDR3 is TGTGCCAGCAGTTACTATAACCTAGAGACAGATACGCAGTATTTT. Its protein is CASSYYNLETDTQYF. The gene calls are TRBV6-5 and TRBJ2-3; no reliable D call. Trimming stripped 1 base from V and 3 bases from J, with 11 bases between. The CDR3 extends over 15 amino acids. Germline V lookup: CDR1 MNHEY, CDR2 SVGAGI.

The rearrangement uses TRBV27 and TRBJ1-2, with D perhaps matching TRBD1 (5 bases). Trimming removed 3 bases at V and 2 bases at J, with 10 bases between. Germline CDR1 reads MNHEY; CDR2 reads SMNVEV (reference sequence). The CDR3 has 14 residues. The CDR3: CASSFGGGNYGYTF. CDR3 in DNA: TGTGCCAGCAGTTTTGGGGGGGGGAACTATGGCTACACCTTC.

The rearrangement uses TRBV28 and TRBJ1-5, with 12 nucleotides matching TRBD1. The germline V gene encodes CDR1 MDHEN and CDR2 SYDVKM. V lost 3 bases to trimming and J lost 3 bases; unmatched junction nucleotides: 9. CDR3 length equals 18 residues. DNA of the CDR3: TGTGCCAGCAGTTTCCGGGACAGGGGGCGGGCGGACAATCAGCCCCAGCATTTT. This codes for CASSFRDRGRADNQPQHF.

The rearrangement joins TRBV5-1 to TRBJ2-3; D gene uncertain. Germline-derived CDR1 and CDR2 are SGHRS and YFSETQ. V was pared by 1 base and J by 0 bases, with 15 bases between. CDR3 length: 17 residues. In DNA form, the CDR3 reads TGCGCCAGCAGCTTGTTGGGCGTCCTGGCCAGCACAGATACGCAGTATTTT. This codes for CASSLLGVLASTDTQYF.

The chain carries TRBV7-9 and TRBJ1-1; D gene ambiguous. The CDR3 sequence is 15 residues long. Germline V gene sequence: CDR1 SEHNR, CDR2 FQNEAQ (reference sequence). V lost 6 bases to trimming and J lost 5 bases, with 19 bases between them. The DNA of the CDR3 is TGTGCCAGCAGACTCAACAAATACGGGGTTACTGAAGCTTTCTTT. Its translation: CASRLNKYGVTEAFF.

This sequence joins TRBV2 and TRBJ2-7, with 8 nucleotides matching TRBD2. There are 16 residues in the CDR3. Germline lookup yields CDR1 SNHLY and CDR2 FYNNEI. J was trimmed by 2 bases and V by 11 bases; bases with no gene match: 17. Written as DNA, the CDR3 is TGTGCCGCGGGAGGAGCGTCTCCCTCAGCCCCCTACGAGCAGTACTTC. It yields the protein CAAGGASPSAPYEQYF.

The chain couples TRBV13 to TRBJ2-5; TRBD1 might be the D (6 bases). Trimming pared 5 bases from V and 5 bases from J, leaving 12 bases between. Germline CDR1 and CDR2: PRHDT and FYEKMQ (reference sequence). This CDR3 is built from 13 residues. The CDR3 DNA is TGTGCCAGCAGCCAGGGGCGCTGGGAGACCCAGTACTTC. Residues: CASSQGRWETQYF.

The sample holds a few counts of this clone. This chain links TRBV4-1 with TRBJ2-7; TRBD1 matches 7 bases. J was trimmed by 0 bases and V by 3 bases; bases with no gene match: 5. The CDR3 runs 15 residues. CDR1 MGHRA and CDR2 YSYEKL come from the germline V gene. This CDR3 reads CASSQGQLYSYEQYF. CDR3 DNA: TGCGCCAGCAGCCAGGGACAGCTTTACTCCTACGAGCAGTACTTC.

The chain recombines TRBV28 with TRBJ1-1; D ambiguous. V lost 4 bases and J lost 1, with 10 bases in between. Germline CDR1 reads MDHEN; CDR2 reads SYDVKM. CDR3 length: 14 residues. The CDR3 nucleotides read TGTGCCAGCAGTTCCCCCGTCAGGAACACTGAAGCTTTCTTT. This codes for CASSSPVRNTEAFF.

The V gene is TRBV10-3, the J gene TRBJ2-3; TRBD2 is a possible D gene (6 bases). CDR1 and CDR2 from the germline V gene are ENHRY and SYGVKD. This CDR3 has 13 amino acids. V lost 5 bases and J lost 2, with 8 bases in between. The CDR3 coding sequence is TGTGCCATCAGTTTAGCGGACACAGATACGCAGTATTTT. Translating gives CAISLADTDTQYF.